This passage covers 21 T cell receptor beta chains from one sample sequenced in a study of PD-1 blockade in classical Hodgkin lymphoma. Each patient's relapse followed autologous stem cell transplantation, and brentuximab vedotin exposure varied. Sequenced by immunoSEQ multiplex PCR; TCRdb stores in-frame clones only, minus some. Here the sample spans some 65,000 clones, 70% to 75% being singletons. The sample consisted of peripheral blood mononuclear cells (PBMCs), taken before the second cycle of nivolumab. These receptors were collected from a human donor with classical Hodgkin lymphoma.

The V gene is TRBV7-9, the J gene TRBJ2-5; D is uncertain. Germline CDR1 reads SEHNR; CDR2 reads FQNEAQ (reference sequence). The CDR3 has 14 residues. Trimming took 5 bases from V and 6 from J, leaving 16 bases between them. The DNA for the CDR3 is TGTGCCAGCAGCCCCCCCAGATCGGCAAAGACCCAGTACTTC. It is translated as CASSPPRSAKTQYF.

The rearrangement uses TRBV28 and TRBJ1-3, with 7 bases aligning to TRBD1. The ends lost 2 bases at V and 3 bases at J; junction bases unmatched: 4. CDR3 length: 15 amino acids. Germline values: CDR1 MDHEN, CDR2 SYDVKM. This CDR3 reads CASSLRGDSGNTIYF. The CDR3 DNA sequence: TGTGCCAGCAGTTTAAGGGGGGACAGTGGAAACACCATATATTTT.

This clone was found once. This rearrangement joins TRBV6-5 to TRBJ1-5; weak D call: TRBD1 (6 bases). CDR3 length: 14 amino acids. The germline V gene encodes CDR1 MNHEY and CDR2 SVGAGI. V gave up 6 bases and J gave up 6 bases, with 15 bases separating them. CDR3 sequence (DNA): TGTGCCAGCAGCCGCGGGGGGGCGGTTCAGCCCCAGCATTTT. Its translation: CASSRGGAVQPQHF.

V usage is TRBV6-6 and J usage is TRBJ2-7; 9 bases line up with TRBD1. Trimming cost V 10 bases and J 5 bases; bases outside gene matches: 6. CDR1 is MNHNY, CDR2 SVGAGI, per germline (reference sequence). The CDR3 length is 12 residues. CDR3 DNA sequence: TGTGCCACCGGGACAGGGTTCCACGAGCAGTACTTC. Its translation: CATGTGFHEQYF.

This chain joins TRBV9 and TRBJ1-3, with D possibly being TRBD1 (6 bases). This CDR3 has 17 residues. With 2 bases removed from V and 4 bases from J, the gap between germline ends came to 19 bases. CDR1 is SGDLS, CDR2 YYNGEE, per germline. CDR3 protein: CASSVETGNPGGNTIYF. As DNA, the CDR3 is TGTGCCAGCAGCGTCGAGACAGGCAATCCTGGGGGAAACACCATATATTTT.

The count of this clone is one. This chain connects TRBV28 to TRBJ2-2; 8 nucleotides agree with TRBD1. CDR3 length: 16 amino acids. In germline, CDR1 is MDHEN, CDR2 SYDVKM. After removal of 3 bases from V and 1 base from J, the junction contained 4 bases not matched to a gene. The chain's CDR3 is CASSFQGAVNTGELFF. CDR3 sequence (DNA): TGTGCCAGCAGTTTTCAGGGGGCGGTGAACACCGGGGAGCTGTTTTTT.

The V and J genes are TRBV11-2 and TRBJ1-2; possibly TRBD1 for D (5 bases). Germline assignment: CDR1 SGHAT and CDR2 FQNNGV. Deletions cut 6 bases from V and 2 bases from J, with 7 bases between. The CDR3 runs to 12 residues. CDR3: CASRGDNYGYTF. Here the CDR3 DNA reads TGTGCCAGCAGGGGGGACAACTATGGCTACACCTTC.

The chain's CDR3 is CASSPKRSRGTEAFF. The CDR3 DNA reads as TGTGCCAGCTCACCAAAGAGGTCTAGGGGGACTGAAGCTTTCTTT. The chain couples TRBV18 to TRBJ1-1, with TRBD1 as a possible D gene (6 bases). This CDR3 spans 15 amino acids. Germline loops: CDR1 KGHSH, CDR2 LQKENI. The ends were cut back, 2 bases at V and 5 bases at J, with 15 bases in the middle.

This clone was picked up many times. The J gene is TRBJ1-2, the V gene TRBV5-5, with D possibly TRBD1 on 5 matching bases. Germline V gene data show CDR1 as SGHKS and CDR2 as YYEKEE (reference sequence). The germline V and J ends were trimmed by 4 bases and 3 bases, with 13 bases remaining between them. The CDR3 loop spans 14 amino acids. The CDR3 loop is CASSPLGRDYGYTF. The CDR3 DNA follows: TGTGCCAGCAGCCCTCTGGGCAGGGACTATGGCTACACCTTC.

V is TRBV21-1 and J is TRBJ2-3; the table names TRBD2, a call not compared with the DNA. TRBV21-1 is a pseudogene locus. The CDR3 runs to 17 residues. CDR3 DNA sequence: TGTGCCAGCAGACTAGGAAGGACTAGCGGTTTCACAGATACGCAGTATTTT. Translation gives CASRLGRTSGFTDTQYF.

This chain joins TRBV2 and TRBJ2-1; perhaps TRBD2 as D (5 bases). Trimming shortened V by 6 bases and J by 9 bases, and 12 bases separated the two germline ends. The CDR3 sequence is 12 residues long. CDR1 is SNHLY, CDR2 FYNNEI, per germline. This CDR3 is CASSRGTFEQFF. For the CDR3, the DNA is TGTGCCAGCAGCCGGGGAACTTTTGAGCAGTTCTTC.

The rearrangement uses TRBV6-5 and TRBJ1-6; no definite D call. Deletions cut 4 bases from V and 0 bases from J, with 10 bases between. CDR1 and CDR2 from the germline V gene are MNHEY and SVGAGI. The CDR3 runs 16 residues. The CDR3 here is CASSFQPNSYNSPLHF. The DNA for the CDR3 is TGTGCCAGCAGTTTCCAGCCAAACTCCTATAATTCACCCCTCCACTTT.

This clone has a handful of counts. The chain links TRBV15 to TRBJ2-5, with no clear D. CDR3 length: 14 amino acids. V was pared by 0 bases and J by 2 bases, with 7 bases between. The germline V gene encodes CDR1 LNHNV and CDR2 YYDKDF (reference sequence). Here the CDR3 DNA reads TGTGCCACCAGCAGAGATATGCAGCAAGAGACCCAGTACTTC. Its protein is CATSRDMQQETQYF.

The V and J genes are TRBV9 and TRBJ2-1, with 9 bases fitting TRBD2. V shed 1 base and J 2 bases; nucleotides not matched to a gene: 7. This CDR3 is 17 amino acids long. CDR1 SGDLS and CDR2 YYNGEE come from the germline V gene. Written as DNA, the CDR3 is TGTGCCAGCAGCGTACAACTAGCGGGCCTTCCCTACAATGAGCAGTTCTTC. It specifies CASSVQLAGLPYNEQFF.

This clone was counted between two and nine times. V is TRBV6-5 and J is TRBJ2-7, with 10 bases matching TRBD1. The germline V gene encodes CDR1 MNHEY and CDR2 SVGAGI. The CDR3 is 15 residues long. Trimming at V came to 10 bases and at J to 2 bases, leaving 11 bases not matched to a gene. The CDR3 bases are TGTGCCACCCCCCCCCGGGGACAGGGGACCTACGAGCAGTACTTC. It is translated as CATPPRGQGTYEQYF.

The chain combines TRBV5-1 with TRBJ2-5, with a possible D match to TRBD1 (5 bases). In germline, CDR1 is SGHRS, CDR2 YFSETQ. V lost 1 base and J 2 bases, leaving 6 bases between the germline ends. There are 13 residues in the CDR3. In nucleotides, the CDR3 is TGCGCCAGCAGCTTGCAGGGTCAAGAGACCCAGTACTTC. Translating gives CASSLQGQETQYF.

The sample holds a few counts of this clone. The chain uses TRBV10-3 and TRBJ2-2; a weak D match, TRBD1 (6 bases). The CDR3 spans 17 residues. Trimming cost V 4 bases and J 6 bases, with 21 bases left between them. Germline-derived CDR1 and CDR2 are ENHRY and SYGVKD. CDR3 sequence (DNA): TGTGCCATCAGTGTCGAGAGGGGGTTTGTTTTATCCGGGGAGCTGTTTTTT. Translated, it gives CAISVERGFVLSGELFF.

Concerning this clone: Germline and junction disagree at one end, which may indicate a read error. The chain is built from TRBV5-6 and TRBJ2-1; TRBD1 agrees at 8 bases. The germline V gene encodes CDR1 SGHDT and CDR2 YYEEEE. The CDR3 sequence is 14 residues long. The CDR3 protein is CASSPGTGYYEQFF. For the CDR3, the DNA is TGTGCCAGCAGCCCCGGGACAGGCTACTATGAGCAGTTCTTC.

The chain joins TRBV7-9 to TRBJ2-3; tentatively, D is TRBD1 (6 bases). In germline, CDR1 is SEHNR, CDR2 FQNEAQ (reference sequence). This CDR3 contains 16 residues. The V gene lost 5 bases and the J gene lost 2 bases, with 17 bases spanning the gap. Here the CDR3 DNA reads TGTGCCAGCAGCCTCAACAGGGCGCCTTACACAGATACGCAGTATTTT. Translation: CASSLNRAPYTDTQYF.

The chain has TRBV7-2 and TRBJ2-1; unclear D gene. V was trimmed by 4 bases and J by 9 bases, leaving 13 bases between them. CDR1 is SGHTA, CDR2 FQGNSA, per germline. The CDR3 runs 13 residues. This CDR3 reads CASSSPQTGEQFF. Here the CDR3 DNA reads TGTGCCAGCAGCTCACCTCAAACGGGTGAGCAGTTCTTC.

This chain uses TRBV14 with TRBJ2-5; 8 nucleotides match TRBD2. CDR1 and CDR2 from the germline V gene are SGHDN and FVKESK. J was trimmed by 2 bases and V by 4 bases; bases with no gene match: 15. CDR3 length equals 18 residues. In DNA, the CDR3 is TGTGCCAGCAGCCCCGGACCCACGGGACTAGGACTTCAAGAGACCCAGTACTTC. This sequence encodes CASSPGPTGLGLQETQYF.